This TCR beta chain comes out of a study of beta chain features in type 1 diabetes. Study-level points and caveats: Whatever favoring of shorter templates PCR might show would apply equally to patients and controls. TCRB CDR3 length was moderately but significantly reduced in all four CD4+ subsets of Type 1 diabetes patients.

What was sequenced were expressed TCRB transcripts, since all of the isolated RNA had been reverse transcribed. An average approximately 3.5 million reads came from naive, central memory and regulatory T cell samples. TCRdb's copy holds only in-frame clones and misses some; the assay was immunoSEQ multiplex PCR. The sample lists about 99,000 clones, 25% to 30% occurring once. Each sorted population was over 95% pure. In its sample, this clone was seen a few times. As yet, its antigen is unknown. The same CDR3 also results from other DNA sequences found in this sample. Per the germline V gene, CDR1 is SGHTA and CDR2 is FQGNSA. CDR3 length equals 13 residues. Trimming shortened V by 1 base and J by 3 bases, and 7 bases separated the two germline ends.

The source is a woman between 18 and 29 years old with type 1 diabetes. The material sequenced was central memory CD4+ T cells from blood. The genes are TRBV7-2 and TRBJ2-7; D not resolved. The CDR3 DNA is TGTGCCAGCAGCTTAGGGCAGTTCTACGAGCAGTACTTC. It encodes CASSLGQFYEQYF.